This T cell receptor (beta chain) stems from a study of regulatory T cells in long-lasting Graves disease. CDR3-region Arm-PCR and iRepertoire HTBI primers produced the TCR beta libraries. Each CDR3 protein is one row after TCRdb ran MiXCR on the multiplex PCR reads. The table lists about 200,000 distinct CDR3 sequences, about 16% of them singletons. This clonotype was seen repeatedly, ten times or more. Its antigen remains unidentified. Study conclusions and caveats: The number of shared public clonotypes was higher in persistent patients (approximately 3,000) than new patients (around 960). Repertoires from persistent disease leaned toward TRBV28, TRBJ1-2 and TRBJ2-5.

Between the trimmed V and J ends, which lost 3 bases and 0 bases, there was a span of 9 bases. The CDR3 runs 15 residues. Germline assignment: CDR1 MGHDK and CDR2 SYGVNS. Time point of the sample: newly diagnosed GD, antithyroid drugs for less than 3 months. PBMC RNA was the source of the TCR library. The peripheral blood volume drawn was 8 to 9.5 milliliters, and it was collected into EDTA tubes. The material sequenced was peripheral blood mononuclear cells (PBMCs), taken at new diagnosis, from a patient treated with antithyroid drugs. The TCR originated in a female donor with Graves disease. The genes are TRBV25-1 and TRBJ1-3; D ambiguous. The DNA of the CDR3 is TGTGCCAGCAGTGACGGTCTGAGCTCTGGAAACACCATATATTTT. Residues: CASSDGLSSGNTIYF. The full variable domain, its missing parts supplied by reference TRBV25-1 and TRBJ1-3, is EADIYQTPRYLVIGTGKKITLECSQTMGHDKMYWYQQDPGMELHLIHYSYGVNSTEKGDLSSESTVSRIRTEHFPLTLESARPSHTSQYLCASSDGLSSGNTIYFGEGSWLTVV.